This is a list of T cell receptor beta chains from one sample in a study of blood T cell repertoires in COVID-19. Some clones are missing from TCRdb's copy, which holds only in-frame ones; the method was immunoSEQ multiplex PCR. The sample consists of tens of thousands of clones, around 85% of them appearing once. The sample comprised peripheral blood. These receptors all come from a woman between 50 and 59 years old with acute or convalescent COVID-19. CDR3s include the opening cysteine and the closing phenylalanine or tryptophan. D genes are given only for firm matches. Some rows have no size entry. The others give once, few or many, or a class for an expanded clone.

clone size	D gene	V gene	J gene	CDR3 DNA	CDR3 protein
.	.	TRBV28	TRBJ2-1	TGTGCCAGCAGAAGCCAGGGTGTAAATGAGCAGTTCTTC	CASRSQGVNEQFF
once	.	TRBV4-3	TRBJ2-1	TGCGCCAGCAGCCAAGATTACGGGAGTATCGGAGCTAATGAGCAGTTCTTC	CASSQDYGSIGANEQFF
.	TRBD1	TRBV18	TRBJ1-4	TGTGCCAGCTCACCCAGGACAGGGTCGGGTGAAAAACTGTTTTTT	CASSPRTGSGEKLFF
few	TRBD2	TRBV27	TRBJ2-7	TGTGCCAGCAGTACCCTAGCGGGGGAGCAGTACTTC	CASSTLAGEQYF
once	TRBD2	TRBV10-2	TRBJ2-1	TGCGCCAGCAGTATAGCGGGAACGGACAATGAGCAGTTCTTC	CASSIAGTDNEQFF
.	TRBD2	TRBV7-2	TRBJ2-1	TGTGCCAGCAGCTTGGCGTCTAGCGGGTTCAATGAGCAGTTCTTC	CASSLASSGFNEQFF
.	TRBD1	TRBV6-5	TRBJ1-1	TGTGCCAGCAGTTACTCGACAGGGGTGGACACTGAAGCTTTCTTT	CASSYSTGVDTEAFF
.	.	TRBV9	TRBJ2-1	TGTGCCAGCAGCGCAGACAATGAGCAGTTCTTC	CASSADNEQFF
.	TRBD2	TRBV11-3	TRBJ2-5	TGTGCCAGCAGCTTAGATACTAGCGGGAGTGTTACTAGGCTAGGGGCAGAGACCCAGTACTTC	CASSLDTSGSVTRLGAETQYF
.	TRBD2	TRBV27	TRBJ2-1	TGTGCCAGCAGGCCCGGGACTAGCGACTACAATGAGCAGTTCTTC	CASRPGTSDYNEQFF
.	.	TRBV27	TRBJ1-3	TGTGCCAGCAGGGGGCCAGGAAACACCATATATTTT	CASRGPGNTIYF
.	.	TRBV6-5	TRBJ1-6	TGTGCCAGCAGTTACTCCGAGGATAATTCACCCCTCCACTTT	CASSYSEDNSPLHF
.	TRBD1	TRBV3-1/TRBV3-2	TRBJ1-2	TGTGCCAGCAGCCAAGCGTTGACAGGGCCCGTCTATGGCTACACCTTC	CASSQALTGPVYGYTF
.	TRBD2	TRBV15	TRBJ2-3	TGTGCCACCAGCAGAGTGGGACTAGGGGCAGATACGCAGTATTTT	CATSRVGLGADTQYF
.	TRBD1	TRBV18	TRBJ1-5	TGTGCCAGCTCAACCCCGACAGGGGCTAGCAATCAGCCCCAGCATTTT	CASSTPTGASNQPQHF
.	.	TRBV2	TRBJ1-2	TGTGCCAGCAGTGAAACCCCCGGACAGTATGGCTACACCTTC	CASSETPGQYGYTF
once	TRBD2	TRBV2	TRBJ2-1	TGTGCCAGTGGACTAGCGGCCTACAATGAGCAGTTCTTC	CASGLAAYNEQFF
.	TRBD2	TRBV7-9	TRBJ2-1	TGTGCCAGCAGCTTAGGGCTAGCGGAGGGGAATGAGCAGTTCTTC	CASSLGLAEGNEQFF
.	TRBD1	TRBV25-1	TRBJ1-2	TGTGCCAGCAGTGAGCCAGGGACAGGTCAGGGCTATGGCTACACCTTC	CASSEPGTGQGYGYTF
.	TRBD1	TRBV4-2	TRBJ1-4	TGTGCCAGCAGCGCCCGGACAGGGCCAGAAAAACTGTTTTTT	CASSARTGPEKLFF
.	.	TRBV18	TRBJ2-1	TGTGCCAGCTCACCACTTCAGCAGGGTAATGAGCAGTTCTTC	CASSPLQQGNEQFF
.	.	TRBV12-3/TRBV12-4	TRBJ2-2	TGTGCCAGCAGACTATCCACCGGGGAGCTGTTTTTT	CASRLSTGELFF
.	.	TRBV28	TRBJ2-1	TGTGCCAGCAGTTATTCCCTCGGGGGTGAGCAGTTCTTC	CASSYSLGGEQFF
few	.	TRBV2	TRBJ1-2	TGTGCCAGCAGTAATTACGGGAAACAAACCTACACCTTC	CASSNYGKQTYTF
.	TRBD2	TRBV5-1	TRBJ2-3	TGCGCCAGCAGCCGCGGGACTAGCGGGTCCGGATATACGCAGTATTTT	CASSRGTSGSGYTQYF
few	TRBD1	TRBV9	TRBJ1-1	TGTGCCAGCAGCGCCGGACAGGGGTTGAACACTGAAGCTTTCTTT	CASSAGQGLNTEAFF
.	.	TRBV2	TRBJ1-5	TGTGCCAGCAGTCAAGATCTTCCAGGGGAACAGCCCCAGCATTTT	CASSQDLPGEQPQHF
few	.	TRBV9	TRBJ1-1	TGTGCCAGCAGCGTAGTGCAATCCCGGGGGGACACTGAAGCTTTCTTT	CASSVVQSRGDTEAFF
few	TRBD2	TRBV6-2/TRBV6-3	TRBJ2-7	TGTGCCAGCAGTTACGCTCTAAAGGGGACTAGCGGGAGTCATTCCTACGAGCAGTACTTC	CASSYALKGTSGSHSYEQYF
.	TRBD1	TRBV5-1	TRBJ1-1	TGCGCCAGCAGAAAAACAGGGGCAACGAACACTGAAGCTTTCTTT	CASRKTGATNTEAFF
.	.	TRBV29-1	TRBJ1-1	TGCAGCGTCGCCCTAGGGTCCGGGAGCACTGAAGCTTTCTTT	CSVALGSGSTEAFF
.	TRBD1	TRBV27	TRBJ1-2	TGTGCCAGCAGTTCACAGGGGTTTGGCTACACCTTC	CASSSQGFGYTF
.	.	TRBV10-3	TRBJ2-1	TGTGCCATCAGGGTTGGACTAGGGGGGGGCAATGAGCAGTTCTTC	CAIRVGLGGGNEQFF
.	TRBD2	TRBV4-2	TRBJ2-3	TGTGCCAGCAGCCAAGTTTTAACGGGAGGGGACACAGATACGCAGTATTTT	CASSQVLTGGDTDTQYF
.	.	TRBV18	TRBJ1-3	TGTGCCAGCTCACCCTCCACAGGGAGCTCTGGAAACACCATATATTTT	CASSPSTGSSGNTIYF